This passage covers 10 T cell receptor beta chains from one sample sequenced in a study of shared clonotypes between healthy human individuals. Repertoires were generated with immunoSEQ multiplex PCR, while TCRdb's copy carries only in-frame clones and drops some. This table holds about 1 million clones, 60% to 80% found once. The specimen was memory CD4+ T cells sorted from blood. The subset denotes: CD45RA-negative fraction. Every receptor here comes from a man aged 18-30 years in good health.

The V gene is TRBV6-1, the J gene TRBJ2-7; 9 bases agree with TRBD2. With V trimmed by 4 bases and J by 4 bases, 11 bases remained unmatched. In germline, CDR1 is MNHNS, CDR2 SASEGT. The CDR3 consists of 16 residues. CDR3 amino acids: CASSAPISGRTYEQYF. The CDR3 DNA reads TGTGCCAGCAGTGCGCCTATTAGCGGGAGAACTTACGAGCAGTACTTC.

The chain links TRBV4-2 to TRBJ1-2; 11 bases fit TRBD1. Germline CDR1 LGHNA, CDR2 YNFKEQ. Trimming cost V 0 bases and J 8 bases; bases outside gene matches: 8. The CDR3 runs 16 residues. The CDR3, as DNA: TGTGCCAGCAGCCAAGATCGGACAGGGGGCCTCGGAGGCTACACCTTC. Protein sequence: CASSQDRTGGLGGYTF.

The chain carries TRBV2 and TRBJ1-3; a weak D match, TRBD1 (5 bases). There are 15 residues in the CDR3. Germline V gene data show CDR1 as SNHLY and CDR2 as FYNNEI. Trimming pared 6 bases from V and 1 base from J, leaving 13 bases between. Written as DNA, the CDR3 is TGTGCCAGCAGCCTCGCTTGGGGGTCTGGAAACACCATATATTTT. Translated: CASSLAWGSGNTIYF.

Concerning this clone: This same CDR3 is encoded by further DNA sequences in the sample. This rearrangement joins TRBV30 to TRBJ2-7, with 10 bases that match TRBD2. V shed 1 base, J shed 5 bases, and the junction held 2 bases outside the gene matches. This CDR3 is 13 amino acids long. In germline, CDR1 is GTSNPN, CDR2 SVGIG (reference sequence). The CDR3 loop reads CAWSGLAGDEQYF. The CDR3 DNA is TGTGCCTGGAGTGGTCTAGCGGGGGACGAGCAGTACTTC. Full variable domain (remainder filled in from reference TRBV30 and TRBJ2-7): SQTIHQWPATLVQPVGSPLSLECTVEGTSNPNLYWYRQAAGRGLQLLFYSVGIGQISSEVPQNLSASRPQDRQFILSSKKLLLSDSGFYLCAWSGLAGDEQYFGPGTRLTVT.

The chain employs TRBV5-4 and TRBJ2-5, with TRBD2 identical over 16 bases. CDR1 and CDR2 (germline): SGHNT, YYREEE (reference sequence). This CDR3 contains 16 residues. The V and J ends lost 3 bases and 7 bases, in that order; junction bases with no gene match: 6. CDR3 sequence (DNA): TGTGCCAGCAGCTCGGGACTAGCGGGAGGGACGGGGACCCAGTACTTC. It yields the protein CASSSGLAGGTGTQYF.

This chain links TRBV5-1 with TRBJ2-5; 7 bases agree with TRBD2. The V gene end was trimmed by 5 bases and the J gene end by 4 bases; junction bases not matched to a gene: 5. The CDR3 covers 13 residues. Germline CDR1 and CDR2: SGHRS and YFSETQ. CDR3 bases: TGCGCCAGCAGTGACCCGGGGGGAGAGACCCAGTACTTC. This codes for CASSDPGGETQYF.

The rearrangement uses TRBV4-1 and TRBJ2-1; D remains ambiguous. Germline V gives CDR1 MGHRA, CDR2 YSYEKL. Deletions cut 1 base from V and 4 bases from J, with 11 bases between. The CDR3 extends over 15 amino acids. CDR3 coding DNA: TGCGCCAGCAGCCAAGGTCTAGTTACATACAATGAGCAGTTCTTC. Protein sequence: CASSQGLVTYNEQFF.

The V gene is TRBV18, the J gene TRBJ2-5; D uncertain. Germline V CDR1 and CDR2: KGHSH, LQKENI. V gave up 2 bases and J gave up 3 bases, with 13 bases separating them. The CDR3 contains 15 residues. The CDR3 loop is CASSPTLGGEETQYF. In DNA, the CDR3 is TGTGCCAGCTCACCAACGCTGGGCGGAGAAGAGACCCAGTACTTC.

V usage is TRBV4-2 and J usage is TRBJ1-3, with 9 bases identical to TRBD1. The CDR3 totals 13 residues. The germline CDR1 and CDR2 sequences are LGHNA and YNFKEQ. Trimming took 0 bases from V and 12 from J; bases not matched to a gene: 3. In nucleotides, the CDR3 is TGTGCCAGCAGCCAAGATCGGGACAGGGACATATATTTT. Translated, it gives CASSQDRDRDIYF.

V is TRBV6-1 and J is TRBJ1-4; no clear D. The CDR3 is 15 amino acids. Germline CDR1 reads MNHNS; CDR2 reads SASEGT. Between the trimmed V and J ends, which lost 1 base and 6 bases, there was a span of 12 bases. CDR3 region: CASSEVRAAHEKLFF. CDR3 DNA: TGTGCCAGCAGTGAAGTACGGGCGGCACATGAAAAACTGTTTTTT.